One sample yielded the 22 T cell receptor beta chains listed below, sequenced in a study of cytomegalovirus exposure and HLA in healthy donors. Both 60 Vbeta primers and 13 Jbeta primers went into the PCR. The repertoire was sequenced with immunoSEQ multiplex PCR; TCRdb's copy has only in-frame clones and lacks some. This sample has about 180,000 clones, with 80% to 85% found just once. Sequencing input: PBMCs. All receptors come from a boy between 2 and 10 years old in good health and CMV-seronegative.

This clone was counted a single time. The CDR3 DNA is TGTGCCAGCAGCTTGGGGGGGGGTGCAACTAATGAAAAACTGTTTTTT. Translation gives CASSLGGGATNEKLFF. The rearrangement uses TRBV7-8 and TRBJ1-4; D may be TRBD1 (5 bases). Germline loops: CDR1 SGHVS, CDR2 FQNEAQ. This CDR3 is 16 amino acids long. The V gene lost 3 bases and the J gene lost 0 bases, with 11 bases spanning the gap.

This sequence joins TRBV18 and TRBJ1-1, with TRBD1 matching over 12 bases. Germline V gene sequence: CDR1 KGHSH, CDR2 LQKENI. The CDR3 is 14 amino acids. J gave up 8 bases and V 2 bases, and 3 bases lay outside the gene matches. The CDR3 spells CASSPGTGGPEAFF. CDR3 sequence (DNA): TGTGCCAGCTCACCAGGGACAGGGGGCCCGGAAGCTTTCTTT.

The chain recombines TRBV5-1 with TRBJ2-3, with D perhaps matching TRBD1 (6 bases). Germline CDR1 and CDR2: SGHRS and YFSETQ. The CDR3 length is 12 residues. Trimming cost V 2 bases and J 6 bases, with 7 bases left between them. The CDR3: CASSLQGDTQYF. CDR3 DNA sequence: TGCGCCAGCAGCTTACAGGGTGATACGCAGTATTTT.

The rearrangement links TRBV7-9 to TRBJ1-2; 7 positions match TRBD1. Trimming removed 5 bases from V and 8 bases from J; junction bases left unmatched: 14. CDR1 SEHNR and CDR2 FQNEAQ come from the germline V gene (reference sequence). CDR3 length: 15 amino acids. CDR3 coding DNA: TGTGCCAGCAGCACCACAGGGGCTCTCTTTGGGGGCTACACCTTC. Residues: CASSTTGALFGGYTF.

The gene calls are TRBV7-2 and TRBJ1-5, with TRBD1 identical over 8 bases. Germline V gene lookup returns CDR1 SGHTA and CDR2 FQGNSA. The V gene end was trimmed by 1 base and the J gene end by 4 bases; junction bases not matched to a gene: 3. The CDR3 sequence is 15 residues long. The CDR3 DNA is TGTGCCAGCAGCTTAGAACAGGGGGGGAATCAGCCCCAGCATTTT. Translating gives CASSLEQGGNQPQHF.

The chain combines TRBV10-3 with TRBJ2-5; 11 bases are a match to TRBD1. CDR3 length: 16 residues. With 2 bases clipped from V and 2 bases from J, the junction kept 4 bases outside the gene matches. Germline V gene lookup returns CDR1 ENHRY and CDR2 SYGVKD. The CDR3 sequence is CAISEPGQGAQETQYF. The CDR3 DNA reads as TGTGCCATCAGTGAGCCCGGACAGGGGGCTCAAGAGACCCAGTACTTC.

This chain links TRBV6-5 with TRBJ1-1, with D perhaps TRBD1 (5 bases). With 5 bases removed from V and 1 base from J, the gap between germline ends came to 8 bases. The CDR3 spans 13 residues. Germline values: CDR1 MNHEY, CDR2 SVGAGI. DNA of the CDR3: TGTGCCAGCAGTGCTCAGGGGAACACTGAAGCTTTCTTT. It specifies CASSAQGNTEAFF.

The gene calls are TRBV19 and TRBJ1-2; maybe TRBD1 (6 bases). V lost 2 bases, J lost 6 bases, and 13 bases lay in between. This CDR3 has 14 residues. Looked up from germline, CDR1 is LNHDA and CDR2 is SQIVND (reference sequence). The chain's CDR3 is CASSIFRTVDGYTF. The CDR3 DNA reads TGTGCCAGTAGTATATTTAGGACAGTCGATGGCTACACCTTC.

This sequence joins TRBV29-1 and TRBJ2-1; TRBD2 matches at 14 bases. CDR1 and CDR2 (germline): SQVTM, ANQGSEA. CDR3 length: 18 residues. The V and J ends lost 3 bases and 4 bases, in that order; junction bases with no gene match: 11. The CDR3 loop is CSVDPGLAGGPQYNEQFF. In nucleotides, the CDR3 is TGCAGCGTTGACCCAGGACTAGCGGGGGGACCACAATACAATGAGCAGTTCTTC.

V gene TRBV18 combines with J gene TRBJ2-3; D is perhaps TRBD1 (6 bases). The length of the CDR3 is 18 residues. Germline values: CDR1 KGHSH, CDR2 LQKENI. V lost 4 bases and J lost 0, with 20 bases in between. This chain's CDR3 is CASSHRPTGQLSTDTQYF. The CDR3 DNA reads as TGTGCCAGCTCACATAGACCCACGGGACAACTGAGCACAGATACGCAGTATTTT.

CDR3 loop: CASSWYVARPNSYNEQFF. Written as DNA, the CDR3 is TGTGCCAGTAGTTGGTACGTAGCCAGACCCAACTCCTACAATGAGCAGTTCTTC. The chain has TRBV19 and TRBJ2-1; D ambiguous. The CDR3 is 18 residues long. The V end lost 5 bases, the J end lost 0 bases, and 20 bases lay between the germline ends. In germline, CDR1 is LNHDA, CDR2 SQIVND (reference sequence). The full variable domain, its missing parts supplied by reference TRBV19 and TRBJ2-1, is DGGITQSPKYLFRKEGQNVTLSCEQNLNHDAMYWYRQDPGQGLRLIYYSQIVNDFQKGDIAEGYSVSREKKESFPLTVTSAQKNPTAFYLCASSWYVARPNSYNEQFFGPGTRLTVL.

The genes are TRBV7-8 and TRBJ1-5; 8 positions agree with TRBD1. After removal of 5 bases from V and 3 bases from J, the junction contained 3 bases not matched to a gene. Germline V gene data show CDR1 as SGHVS and CDR2 as FQNEAQ. This CDR3 has 14 amino acids. CDR3 in DNA: TGTGCCAGCAGCCGGGACAGGACCAATCAGCCCCAGCATTTT. Its protein is CASSRDRTNQPQHF.

The chain carries TRBV27 and TRBJ1-2; 7 bases match TRBD1. V shed 0 bases and J 8 bases; nucleotides not matched to a gene: 9. Looked up from germline, CDR1 is MNHEY and CDR2 is SMNVEV (reference sequence). This CDR3 region has 15 residues. CDR3 bases: TGTGCCAGCAGTTTATCCCGGGACAGCTGGGGAGGCTACACCTTC. Translated, it gives CASSLSRDSWGGYTF.

The gene calls are TRBV2 and TRBJ2-3, with TRBD2 identical over 7 bases. The CDR3 runs to 14 residues. Germline CDR1 reads SNHLY; CDR2 reads FYNNEI. V was pared by 6 bases and J by 3 bases, with 6 bases of the junction left unmatched. CDR3 sequence: CASRLRGKTDTQYF. CDR3 in DNA: TGTGCCAGCAGATTGCGGGGGAAGACAGATACGCAGTATTTT.

V is TRBV30 and J is TRBJ1-4; possible D gene TRBD1, 6 bases. V lost 2 bases and J lost 6, with 13 bases in between. Germline V gene sequence: CDR1 GTSNPN, CDR2 SVGIG (reference sequence). The CDR3 has 14 residues. CDR3: CAWSWGGADEKLFF. CDR3 coding DNA: TGTGCCTGGAGTTGGGGGGGGGCTGATGAAAAACTGTTTTTT. The whole variable domain, remainder taken from reference TRBV30 and TRBJ1-4, is SQTIHQWPATLVQPVGSPLSLECTVEGTSNPNLYWYRQAAGRGLQLLFYSVGIGQISSEVPQNLSASRPQDRQFILSSKKLLLSDSGFYLCAWSWGGADEKLFFGSGTQLSVL.

J is TRBJ1-2 and V is TRBV4-1; weak D call: TRBD1 (6 bases). V was trimmed by 6 bases and J by 0 bases, leaving 14 bases between them. CDR1 is MGHRA, CDR2 YSYEKL, per germline. CDR3 length: 15 residues. The CDR3 region has the DNA TGCGCCAGCAGTCGCCAACAGGGATCTAACTATGGCTACACCTTC. Encoded protein: CASSRQQGSNYGYTF.

The CDR3 DNA reads as TGCGCCAGCAGCCTACAGGGAACCGGGGAGCTGTTTTTT. Translated: CASSLQGTGELFF. The chain recombines TRBV5-1 with TRBJ1-3, with a weak D call TRBD1 (6 bases). The J call may be faulty, since TRBJ2-2 better matches the DNA end. CDR3 size: 13 residues. Per the germline V gene, CDR1 is SGHRS and CDR2 is YFSETQ.

The V gene is TRBV7-9, the J gene TRBJ2-1; D is possibly TRBD2 (5 bases). V lost 1 base and J lost 7, with 5 bases in between. This CDR3 region has 12 residues. CDR1 and CDR2 from the germline V gene are SEHNR and FQNEAQ (reference sequence). This CDR3 reads CASSLGENEQFF. The CDR3 coding sequence is TGTGCCAGCAGCTTAGGGGAGAATGAGCAGTTCTTC.

This rearrangement joins TRBV15 to TRBJ1-1; D possibly corresponds to TRBD1 (5 bases). V shed 0 bases and J shed 9 bases, with 11 bases lying between them. Germline V lookup: CDR1 LNHNV, CDR2 YYDKDF (reference sequence). This CDR3 has 13 residues. CDR3 residues: CATSRDRDRKAFF. Written as DNA, the CDR3 is TGTGCCACCAGCAGAGATCGCGACAGAAAAGCTTTCTTT.

The chain employs TRBV15 and TRBJ1-1; 7 bases match TRBD1. V lost 5 bases to trimming and J lost 3 bases; unmatched junction nucleotides: 3. Germline assignment: CDR1 LNHNV and CDR2 YYDKDF (reference sequence). The CDR3 runs 13 residues. The CDR3 is CATSGDRYTEAFF. CDR3 bases: TGTGCCACCAGCGGGGACAGATACACTGAAGCTTTCTTT. Together with reference TRBV15 and TRBJ1-1, the CDR3 gives the full variable domain: DAMVIQNPRYQVTQFGKPVTLSCSQTLNHNVMYWYQQKSSQAPKLLFHYYDKDFNNEADTPDNFQSRRPNTSFCFLDIRSPGLGDTAMYLCATSGDRYTEAFFGQGTRLTVV.

This clone has just a few counts. The rearrangement uses TRBV4-3 and TRBJ1-2, with D hard to call. The CDR3 has 15 amino acids. The V gene lost 0 bases and the J gene lost 4 bases, with 12 bases spanning the gap. Looked up from germline, CDR1 is LGHNA and CDR2 is YSLEER. DNA of the CDR3: TGCGCCAGCAGCCAAGAGGCAGGTCTGGGCTATGGCTACACCTTC. Translation: CASSQEAGLGYGYTF.

The chain carries TRBV21-1 and TRBJ2-7; TRBD2 is taken as the D call from the table, unchecked against the DNA. TRBV21-1 is annotated as a pseudogene. The CDR3 is 16 amino acids. The CDR3 nucleotides are TGTGCCAGCAGCGGTTCTACTCCATGGAGCTCCTACGAGCAGTACGTC. This sequence encodes CASSGSTPWSSYEQYV.